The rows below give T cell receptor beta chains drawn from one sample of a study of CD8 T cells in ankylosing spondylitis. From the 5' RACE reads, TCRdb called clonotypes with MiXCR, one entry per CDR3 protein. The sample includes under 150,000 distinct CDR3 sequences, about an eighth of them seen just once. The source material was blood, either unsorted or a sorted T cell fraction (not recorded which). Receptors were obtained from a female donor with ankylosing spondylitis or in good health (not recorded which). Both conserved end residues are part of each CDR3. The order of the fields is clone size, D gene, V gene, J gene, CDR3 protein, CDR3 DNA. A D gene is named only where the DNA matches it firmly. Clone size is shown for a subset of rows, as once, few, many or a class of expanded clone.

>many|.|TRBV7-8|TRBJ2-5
CASSSRTDPKVETQYF
TGTGCCAGCAGCTCACGGACAGATCCTAAGGTTGAGACCCAGTACTTC
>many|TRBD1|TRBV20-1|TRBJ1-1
CSAVTGEGGEAFF
TGCAGTGCCGTGACAGGGGAAGGTGGCGAAGCTTTCTTT
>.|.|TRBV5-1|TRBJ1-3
CASSSRDSGNTIYF
TGCGCCAGCAGCAGCCGGGACTCTGGAAACACCATATATTTT
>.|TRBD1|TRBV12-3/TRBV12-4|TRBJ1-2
CASRKGQGTGYTF
TGTGCCAGCAGGAAGGGACAGGGAACCGGCTACACCTTC
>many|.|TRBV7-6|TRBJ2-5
CASSFELGRQETQYF
TGTGCCAGCAGCTTTGAGTTGGGTCGACAAGAGACCCAGTACTTC
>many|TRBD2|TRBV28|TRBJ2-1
CASSSLPSGRIYNEQFF
TGTGCCAGCAGTTCGCTACCAAGCGGGAGGATTTACAATGAGCAGTTCTTC
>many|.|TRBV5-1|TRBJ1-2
CASSYGQSYGYTF
TGCGCCAGCAGTTATGGACAGAGCTATGGCTACACCTTC
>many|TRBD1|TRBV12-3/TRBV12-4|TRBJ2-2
CASSLGQVDGELFF
TGTGCCAGCAGCCTGGGACAGGTAGACGGGGAGCTGTTTTTT
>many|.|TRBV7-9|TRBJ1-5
CASSPWTSNQPQHF
TGTGCCAGCAGCCCGTGGACGAGCAATCAGCCCCAGCATTTT
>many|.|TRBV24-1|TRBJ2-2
CATSDPSTKNTGELFF
TGTGCCACCAGTGACCCCTCCACAAAGAACACCGGGGAGCTGTTTTTT
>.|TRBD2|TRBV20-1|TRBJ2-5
CSADFSGRVETQYF
TGCAGTGCTGACTTTAGCGGGAGAGTTGAGACCCAGTACTTC
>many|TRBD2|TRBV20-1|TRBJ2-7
CSARDLASGRIDEQYF
TGCAGTGCTAGAGATTTAGCTAGCGGGAGAATAGACGAGCAGTACTTC
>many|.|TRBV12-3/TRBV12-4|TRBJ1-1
CASAWGNTEAFF
TGTGCCAGCGCATGGGGGAACACTGAAGCTTTCTTT
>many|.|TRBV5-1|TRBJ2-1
CASSLDSLEQFF
TGCGCCAGCAGCCTGGACTCACTAGAGCAGTTCTTC
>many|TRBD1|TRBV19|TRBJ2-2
CASSDDRGSGELFF
TGTGCCAGTAGTGACGACAGGGGGAGCGGGGAGCTGTTTTTT
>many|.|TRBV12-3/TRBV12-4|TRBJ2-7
CASSYEAYEQYF
TGTGCCAGCAGTTATGAAGCATACGAGCAGTACTTC
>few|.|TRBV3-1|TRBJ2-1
CASSRDRNTYNEQFF
TGTGCCAGCAGCCGCGACAGGAACACTTACAATGAGCAGTTCTTC
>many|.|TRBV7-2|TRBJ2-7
CASSLRGALTYEQYF
TGTGCCAGCAGCTTAAGGGGGGCCCTTACCTACGAGCAGTACTTC
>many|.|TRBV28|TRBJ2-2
CASSSSGTANTGELFF
TGTGCCAGCAGTTCCTCCGGGACGGCGAACACCGGGGAGCTGTTTTTT
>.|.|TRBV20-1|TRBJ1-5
CSAQPGPYQPQHF
TGCAGTGCCCAACCGGGGCCCTATCAGCCCCAGCATTTT
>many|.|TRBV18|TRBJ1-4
CASSPDIATNEKLFF
TGTGCCAGCTCACCAGATATCGCAACTAATGAAAAACTGTTTTTT
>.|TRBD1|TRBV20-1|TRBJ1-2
CSARTGYYGYTF
TGCAGTGCTCGGACAGGCTACTATGGCTACACCTTC
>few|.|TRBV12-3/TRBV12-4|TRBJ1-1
CASSTVSQATEAFF
TGTGCCAGCAGCACGGTATCGCAGGCCACTGAAGCTTTCTTT
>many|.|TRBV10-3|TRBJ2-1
CAISESRGIYNEQFF
TGTGCCATCAGTGAGTCGCGCGGGATTTACAATGAGCAGTTCTTC
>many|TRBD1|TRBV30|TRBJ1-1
CAWGPGTGNTEAFF
TGTGCCTGGGGTCCCGGGACAGGGAACACTGAAGCTTTCTTT
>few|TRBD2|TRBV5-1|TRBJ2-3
CASSPRPGGDTQYF
TGCGCCAGCAGCCCACGTCCGGGGGGAGATACGCAGTATTTT
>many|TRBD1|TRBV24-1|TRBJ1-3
CATSDSDRVGNTIYF
TGTGCCACCAGTGATTCGGACAGGGTTGGAAACACCATATATTTT
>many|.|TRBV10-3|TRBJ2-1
CATWGSEQFF
TGTGCCACCTGGGGCTCCGAGCAGTTCTTC
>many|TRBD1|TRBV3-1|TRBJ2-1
CASSYETGGRGGEQFF
TGTGCCAGCAGCTACGAAACAGGGGGAAGAGGTGGTGAGCAGTTCTTC